These 31 T cell receptor beta chains were all obtained from the same sample, sequenced in a study of blood T cells in healthy people across ages. The authors ran a second PCR of about 7 to 12 cycles using a sample-barcoded 5' primer and a J-beta primer mix. One entry per CDR3 protein, called by TCRdb with MiXCR from the 5' RACE reads. The sample contains approximately 1.5 million distinct CDR3 sequences, 40% to 45% of which appear only once. The sample was blood. The receptors derive from a woman in her late teens or twenties in good health.

This clonotype was observed a few times. V gene TRBV29-1 combines with J gene TRBJ1-1, with D possibly being TRBD1 (5 bases). V lost 1 base to trimming and J lost 7 bases, with 10 bases between them. Germline CDR1 is SQVTM and CDR2 is ANQGSEA. The CDR3 contains 12 residues. The CDR3 nucleotides read TGCAGCGTTGAAGGGGTCAGGGATGAAGCTTTCTTT. This encodes CSVEGVRDEAFF.

The chain uses TRBV20-1 and TRBJ2-7; no clear D gene. Germline V gene lookup returns CDR1 DFQATT and CDR2 SNEGSKA (reference sequence). Trimming removed 5 bases from V and 3 bases from J, with 17 bases in between. There are 14 residues in the CDR3. CDR3 sequence (DNA): TGCAGTGCTGAAACCCGGACGCTAGGCTACGAGCAGTACTTC. This sequence encodes CSAETRTLGYEQYF.

This clonotype was picked up many times. The rearrangement joins TRBV27 to TRBJ1-1; no clear D. The germline gives CDR1 MNHEY, CDR2 SMNVEV (reference sequence). V was clipped by 0 bases and J by 1 base, with 6 bases between them. This CDR3 has 14 residues. The chain's CDR3 is CASSLSRGNTEAFF. In nucleotides, the CDR3 is TGTGCCAGCAGTTTATCCCGGGGGAACACTGAAGCTTTCTTT.

V usage is TRBV9 and J usage is TRBJ1-2; TRBD1 matches at 9 bases. This CDR3 has 14 residues. Trimming at V came to 3 bases and at J to 6 bases, leaving 6 bases not matched to a gene. The V gene's germline CDR1 is SGDLS and CDR2 YYNGEE. CDR3 sequence: CASSDRTGVNGYTF. The CDR3 nucleotides are TGTGCCAGCAGCGACAGGACAGGGGTGAATGGCTACACCTTC. The whole variable domain, remainder taken from reference TRBV9 and TRBJ1-2, is DSGVTQTPKHLITATGQRVTLRCSPRSGDLSVYWYQQSLDQGLQFLIQYYNGEERAKGNILERFSAQQFPDLHSELNLSSLELGDSALYFCASSDRTGVNGYTFGSGTRLTVV.

This chain uses TRBV7-2 with TRBJ1-2; D may be TRBD1 (6 bases). Germline V gene sequence: CDR1 SGHTA, CDR2 FQGNSA. The CDR3 contains 14 residues. Trimming took off 3 bases at V and 6 bases at J, with 14 bases between the two ends. CDR3 residues: CASSFQGLWDGYTF. The CDR3 DNA is TGTGCCAGCAGCTTTCAGGGGCTATGGGATGGCTACACCTTC.

This clonotype was detected many times. The gene calls are TRBV10-2 and TRBJ2-1; TRBD2 might be the D (6 bases). Germline CDR1 is WSHSY and CDR2 is SAAADI. V shed 3 bases and J shed 5 bases, with 14 bases lying between them. The CDR3 runs to 15 residues. The CDR3 protein is CASSDFGSGNNEQFF. The CDR3 region has the DNA TGCGCCAGCAGTGACTTCGGGAGCGGAAACAATGAGCAGTTCTTC.

This clonotype came up a few times. The chain recombines TRBV20-1 with TRBJ1-2, with 9 positions matching TRBD1. Germline loops: CDR1 DFQATT, CDR2 SNEGSKA (reference sequence). V lost 3 bases, J lost 2 bases, and 7 bases stayed unmatched. CDR3 length equals 15 residues. CDR3 sequence reads: CSASSKGTGNYGYTF. For the CDR3, the DNA is TGCAGTGCTAGCTCTAAGGGGACAGGGAACTATGGCTACACCTTC.

This clonotype has just a few counts. The V and J genes are TRBV29-1 and TRBJ1-2, with D hard to call. Trimming took 2 bases from V and 8 from J, leaving 12 bases between them. The germline V gene has CDR1 SQVTM and CDR2 ANQGSEA. The CDR3 has 12 residues. The CDR3 region has the DNA TGCAGCGTTGAACCGGCAAGCGGGGGCTACACCTTC. This gives the protein CSVEPASGGYTF.

This clonotype was recorded once. V gene TRBV7-6 combines with J gene TRBJ2-1; D is possibly TRBD1 (5 bases). CDR3 size: 14 residues. The V gene's germline CDR1 is SGHVS and CDR2 FNYEAQ. Trimming stripped 1 base from V and 8 bases from J, with 12 bases between. The CDR3 protein is CASSLGTRIDEQFF. CDR3 nucleotides: TGTGCCAGCAGCTTAGGGACAAGGATAGATGAGCAGTTCTTC.

The chain employs TRBV7-9 and TRBJ2-3; 9 bases are a match to TRBD2. Per the germline V gene, CDR1 is SEHNR and CDR2 is FQNEAQ (reference sequence). The junction had 10 bases not matched to a gene; V was cut back by 10 bases and J by 2 bases. The CDR3 runs 15 residues. CDR3 sequence (DNA): TGTGCCACCTCACCCGGGACTAGCCCCACAGATACGCAGTATTTT. Protein sequence: CATSPGTSPTDTQYF.

The chain couples TRBV5-1 to TRBJ2-1, with D perhaps TRBD1 or TRBD2 (6 bases each). The length of the CDR3 is 14 residues. Trimming stripped 4 bases from V and 8 bases from J, with 16 bases between. Germline V CDR1 and CDR2: SGHRS, YFSETQ. CDR3 in DNA: TGCGCCAGCAGCGTGGGGGGCCAGGCTGATGAGCAGTTCTTC. This encodes CASSVGGQADEQFF.

This rearrangement joins TRBV7-2 to TRBJ2-5, with TRBD2 matching over 7 bases. CDR1 and CDR2 from the germline V gene are SGHTA and FQGNSA. The CDR3 has 17 residues. V dropped 0 bases and J dropped 2; count of bases not matched to a gene: 9. Here the CDR3 DNA reads TGTGCCAGCAGCTTAGCAGGTACTAGGGGACTACAAGAGACCCAGTACTTC. Translating it yields CASSLAGTRGLQETQYF.

The rearrangement links TRBV6-2 or TRBV6-3 to TRBJ1-2; 8 bases are shared with TRBD1. The V gene's germline CDR1 is MNHEY and CDR2 SVGEGT. The CDR3 is 17 amino acids. The ends lost 5 bases at V and 3 bases at J; junction bases unmatched: 14. The CDR3 loop reads CASSRRQGMDVDYGYTF. CDR3 coding DNA: TGTGCCAGCAGTAGGAGACAGGGGATGGACGTGGACTATGGCTACACCTTC.

The rearrangement joins TRBV7-9 to TRBJ2-1; TRBD2 aligns across 8 bases. J was trimmed by 0 bases and V by 5 bases; bases with no gene match: 6. The CDR3 contains 16 residues. Per germline, CDR1 SEHNR and CDR2 FQNEAQ (reference sequence). The CDR3 nucleotides read TGTGCCAGCAGCATTAGCGGGGTGAGCTCCTACAATGAGCAGTTCTTC. Amino acids: CASSISGVSSYNEQFF.

The V and J genes are TRBV5-1 and TRBJ2-4; 10 bases match TRBD1. Trimming cost V 4 bases and J 13 bases; bases outside gene matches: 11. Looked up from germline, CDR1 is SGHRS and CDR2 is YFSETQ. The CDR3 is 14 residues long. The DNA for the CDR3 is TGCGCCAGCAGCGGACAGGGGGGTTCTAGTGGGCAGTACTTC. Its translation is CASSGQGGSSGQYF. The full variable domain, with the rest looked up from reference TRBV5-1 and TRBJ2-4, is KAGVTQTPRYLIKTRGQQVTLSCSPISGHRSVSWYQQTPGQGLQFLFEYFSETQRNKGNFPGRFSGRQFSNSRSEMNVSTLELGDSALYLCASSGQGGSSGQYFGAGTRLSVL.

This clonotype was seen a few times. The genes are TRBV28 and TRBJ1-4, with D possibly matching TRBD1 (5 bases). The CDR3 is 12 residues long. V lost 11 bases to trimming and J lost 8 bases, with 15 bases between them. Germline CDR1 is MDHEN and CDR2 is SYDVKM. This chain's CDR3 is CAAQGGYEKLFF. The CDR3, as DNA: TGTGCCGCCCAGGGAGGATACGAAAAACTGTTTTTT.

The CDR3 spells CASSQRGINQPQHF. Here the CDR3 DNA reads TGTGCCAGCTCCCAAAGGGGGATCAATCAGCCCCAGCATTTT. This sequence joins TRBV18 and TRBJ1-5, with D perhaps TRBD1 (6 bases). The V end was cut by 6 bases, the J end by 3 bases, with 12 bases between. This CDR3 spans 14 amino acids. Germline CDR1 reads KGHSH; CDR2 reads LQKENI.

The chain couples TRBV20-1 to TRBJ2-7; 11 bases are shared with TRBD2. The CDR3 totals 14 residues. Germline trimming cut 2 bases from V and 4 bases from J; bases unmatched to any gene: 4. Germline loops: CDR1 DFQATT, CDR2 SNEGSKA (reference sequence). CDR3 DNA sequence: TGCAGTGCTAGAAGGGTAGCGGGGGGGTACGAGCAGTACTTC. It is translated as CSARRVAGGYEQYF.

This chain joins TRBV20-1 and TRBJ2-1; D uncertain. The CDR3 contains 13 residues. Trimming took 7 bases from V and 3 from J, leaving 13 bases between them. In germline, CDR1 is DFQATT, CDR2 SNEGSKA (reference sequence). This CDR3 reads CSEGGRDYNEQFF. The CDR3, as DNA: TGCAGTGAGGGCGGACGTGACTACAATGAGCAGTTCTTC.

As DNA, the CDR3 is TGCAGCGCTAGACAGGGGGTCGATCGCGATGAAAAACTGTTTTTT. Translated, it gives CSARQGVDRDEKLFF. This rearrangement joins TRBV29-1 to TRBJ1-4, with 9 positions matching TRBD1. The junction had 12 bases not matched to a gene; V was cut back by 7 bases and J by 6 bases. Germline V gene data show CDR1 as SQVTM and CDR2 as ANQGSEA. This CDR3 contains 15 residues.

The chain is built from TRBV29-1 and TRBJ1-1; no clear D gene. V dropped 5 bases and J dropped 1 base, with 14 bases sitting between them. The germline V gene encodes CDR1 SQVTM and CDR2 ANQGSEA. The CDR3 has 14 residues. In DNA form, the CDR3 reads TGCAGCGTTCCCTCCGAAGACAAGAACACTGAAGCTTTCTTT. It codes for CSVPSEDKNTEAFF.

Comments on this clonotype: A much larger clone lies one base from this, so it may be a read error. CDR3 sequence: CSFDPDFGTDTQYF. The CDR3 coding sequence is TGCAGCTTTGACCCGGACTTCGGCACAGATACGCAGTATTTT. The chain links TRBV29-1 to TRBJ2-3; maybe TRBD2 (5 bases). Germline V gene sequence: CDR1 SQVTM, CDR2 ANQGSEA. This CDR3 contains 14 residues.

The chain recombines TRBV12-5 with TRBJ2-1; 9 bases are shared with TRBD1. There are 15 residues in the CDR3. The germline gives CDR1 LGHNT, CDR2 FRNRAP. Trimming at V came to 6 bases and at J to 4 bases, leaving 7 bases not matched to a gene. The CDR3 loop reads CASGHRDRAYNEQFF. In DNA, the CDR3 is TGTGCTAGTGGCCACCGGGACAGGGCATACAATGAGCAGTTCTTC.

The chain carries TRBV10-3 and TRBJ2-1; TRBD2 agrees at 12 bases. The trim removed 6 bases at V and 2 bases at J, leaving 11 bases unmatched. The CDR3 length is 18 residues. CDR1 is ENHRY, CDR2 SYGVKD, per germline. The CDR3 DNA follows: TGTGCCATCAGGGTTGGGACTAGCGGGTCCCCTCCCTACAATGAGCAGTTCTTC. Residues: CAIRVGTSGSPPYNEQFF.

This clonotype was seen a few times. The chain has TRBV12-3 or TRBV12-4 and TRBJ1-2, with no clear D. The V end lost 4 bases, the J end lost 5 bases, and 20 bases lay between the germline ends. This CDR3 is 16 amino acids long. CDR3 residues: CASSSTPGLALYGYTF. For the CDR3, the DNA is TGTGCCAGCAGTTCTACCCCAGGTTTAGCTTTATATGGCTACACCTTC.

This clonotype was observed a single time. The V and J genes are TRBV3-1 and TRBJ2-2; a possible D gene is TRBD2 (5 bases). Trimming cost V 3 bases and J 4 bases, with 15 bases left between them. The CDR3 loop spans 16 amino acids. Germline V gene lookup returns CDR1 LGHDT and CDR2 YNNKEL (reference sequence). CDR3 region: CASSQFLATATGELFF. The DNA of the CDR3 is TGTGCCAGCAGCCAGTTCCTAGCTACAGCCACCGGGGAGCTGTTTTTT.

The chain employs TRBV4-3 and TRBJ1-1, with D maybe TRBD1 (6 bases). The CDR3 length is 15 residues. The germline V gene has CDR1 LGHNA and CDR2 YSLEER. The V gene lost 4 bases and the J gene lost 2 bases, with 14 bases spanning the gap. CDR3 coding DNA: TGCGCCAGCAGCCCATCCACAGGGATAAACACTGAAGCTTTCTTT. Translated: CASSPSTGINTEAFF.

The chain has TRBV7-2 and TRBJ2-3, with D perhaps matching TRBD2 (6 bases). V was trimmed by 1 base and J by 5 bases, leaving 13 bases between them. This CDR3 spans 15 amino acids. Germline assignment: CDR1 SGHTA and CDR2 FQGNSA. The CDR3 DNA is TGTGCCAGCAGCTTAGATCGAGCGGGCAAAGATACGCAGTATTTT. Translation: CASSLDRAGKDTQYF. Together with reference TRBV7-2 and TRBJ2-3, the CDR3 gives the full variable domain: GAGVSQSPSNKVTEKGKDVELRCDPISGHTALYWYRQSLGQGLEFLIYFQGNSAPDKSGLPSDRFSAERTGGSVSTLTIQRTQQEDSAVYLCASSLDRAGKDTQYFGPGTRLTVL.

This clonotype has just a few counts. The chain is built from TRBV7-2 and TRBJ2-3; 9 bases fit TRBD2. Germline trimming cut 3 bases from V and 5 bases from J; bases unmatched to any gene: 6. There are 15 residues in the CDR3. Germline V gene sequence: CDR1 SGHTA, CDR2 FQGNSA. CDR3 loop: CASSFLAGVEDTQYF. DNA for the CDR3: TGTGCCAGCAGCTTCTTAGCGGGAGTTGAAGATACGCAGTATTTT. Supplemented by reference TRBV7-2 and TRBJ2-3, the full variable domain reads GAGVSQSPSNKVTEKGKDVELRCDPISGHTALYWYRQSLGQGLEFLIYFQGNSAPDKSGLPSDRFSAERTGGSVSTLTIQRTQQEDSAVYLCASSFLAGVEDTQYFGPGTRLTVL.

This clonotype was seen many times. The junction and the germline gene differ at one end; a read error may be behind it. The DNA of the CDR3 is TGTGCCAGCAGCCGGGACAGTAACTATGGCTACACCTTC. This sequence encodes CASSRDSNYGYTF. The V call is TRBV5-1, the J call TRBJ1-2; 7 nucleotides align to TRBD1. This CDR3 comprises 13 residues. Germline V gene sequence: CDR1 SGHRS, CDR2 YFSETQ.

The gene calls are TRBV7-2 and TRBJ1-6, with TRBD1 as a possible D gene (5 bases). The CDR3 totals 17 residues. Germline loops: CDR1 SGHTA, CDR2 FQGNSA. Trimming shortened V by 3 bases and J by 0 bases, and 12 bases separated the two germline ends. CDR3 amino acids: CASSFRGTLSYNSPLHF. In DNA, the CDR3 is TGTGCCAGCAGCTTTCGGGGGACCCTCTCCTATAATTCACCCCTCCACTTT. Full variable domain (rest looked up from reference TRBV7-2 and TRBJ1-6): GAGVSQSPSNKVTEKGKDVELRCDPISGHTALYWYRQSLGQGLEFLIYFQGNSAPDKSGLPSDRFSAERTGGSVSTLTIQRTQQEDSAVYLCASSFRGTLSYNSPLHFGNGTRLTVT.